These 8 T cell receptor beta chains were sequenced from one sample in a study of blood T cells in healthy people across ages (dated by TCRdb to about 2015). Preparation of the library involved 5' RACE. These reads were obtained on an Illumina HiSeq 2500. The second PCR ran for about 6 to 12 cycles and used a J-beta primer mix along with a sample-barcoded 5' primer. TCRdb's own reprocessing of the public reads used fastp at Q25 and MiXCR and kept productive beta chains. Rows with one shared CDR3 protein collapse into an entry with the most common genes and DNA. The sample table shows some 800,000 distinct CDR3 sequences, and around two fifths are seen once. The ten largest account for roughly 19% of the sample. What was sequenced was blood. Every receptor here comes from a man between 60 and 75 years old in good health.

This clonotype was seen at least ten times. This rearrangement joins TRBV4-2 to TRBJ1-4; D ambiguous. Trimming took off 0 bases at V and 10 bases at J, with 15 bases between the two ends. CDR3 length equals 15 residues. Germline CDR1 and CDR2: LGHNA and YNFKEQ. The CDR3 protein is CASSQESGWSGKLFF. The DNA of the CDR3 is TGTGCCAGCAGCCAAGAGTCAGGTTGGTCGGGAAAACTGTTTTTT.

A few counts support this clonotype. This chain links TRBV29-1 with TRBJ1-4; no clear D. The CDR3 length is 13 residues. Germline V gives CDR1 SQVTM, CDR2 ANQGSEA. Trimming took off 1 base at V and 5 bases at J, with 8 bases between the two ends. The CDR3 DNA reads TGCAGCGTTGAAGGTGCGGGGAATGAAAAACTGTTTTTT. As protein: CSVEGAGNEKLFF.

This chain links TRBV15 with TRBJ1-5, with D unresolved. V dropped 8 bases and J dropped 3 bases, with 14 bases sitting between them. This CDR3 region has 14 residues. Germline assignment: CDR1 LNHNV and CDR2 YYDKDF (reference sequence). As DNA, the CDR3 is TGTGCCACCCGAGAACAACAACCCAATCAGCCCCAGCATTTT. As protein: CATREQQPNQPQHF.

V usage is TRBV20-1 and J usage is TRBJ2-5; the match to TRBD2 covers 10 bases. Gene TRBJ2-7 matches the end of the DNA better, so the J call may be wrong. This CDR3 spans 15 amino acids. Germline V lookup: CDR1 DFQATT, CDR2 SNEGSKA (reference sequence). The CDR3 is CSARDERGGAYEQYF. CDR3 in DNA: TGCAGTGCTAGAGACGAGCGGGGGGGAGCCTACGAGCAGTACTTC.

This clonotype has a handful of counts. J is TRBJ1-6 and V is TRBV6-2 or TRBV6-3; D gene ambiguous. The V end was cut by 2 bases, the J end by 9 bases, with 5 bases between. The CDR3 totals 12 residues. Germline V gene lookup returns CDR1 MNHEY and CDR2 SVGEGT. The DNA for the CDR3 is TGTGCCAGCAGTTACGTCGGTTCACCCCTCCACTTT. Translation: CASSYVGSPLHF.

The V call is TRBV7-2, the J call TRBJ2-6; a weak D match, TRBD1 (8 bases). Germline assignment: CDR1 SGHTA and CDR2 FQGNSA. The CDR3 totals 18 residues. V was shortened by 2 bases and J by 2 bases, with 16 bases between the two germline ends. Here the CDR3 reads CASSLFYRGGTGANVLTF. CDR3 DNA: TGTGCCAGCAGCTTATTTTACAGGGGGGGAACTGGGGCCAACGTCCTGACTTTC.

There are a few counts of this clonotype. This rearrangement joins TRBV20-1 to TRBJ2-3, with D perhaps being TRBD1 or TRBD2 (5 bases each). Germline CDR1 DFQATT, CDR2 SNEGSKA (reference sequence). The CDR3 covers 15 residues. Trimming pared 4 bases from V and 4 bases from J, leaving 18 bases between. CDR3 bases: TGCAGTGCTATTAACCCGGGGCTCGGGGCAGATACGCAGTATTTT. Protein: CSAINPGLGADTQYF.

This clonotype was observed a few times. The CDR3 DNA follows: TGTGCCAGCAGCTTTAGGGGACAGGGGGCGAGCGGCTACACCTTC. It yields the protein CASSFRGQGASGYTF. The chain joins TRBV7-2 to TRBJ1-2, with 12 bases fitting TRBD1. Germline CDR1 is SGHTA and CDR2 is FQGNSA. This CDR3 comprises 15 residues. V lost 3 bases, J lost 8 bases, and 7 bases stayed unmatched.